What follows are 20 T cell receptor beta chains derived from one specimen sequenced in a study of blood T cell repertoires in COVID-19. Here immunoSEQ multiplex PCR was the method, and the copy in TCRdb shows in-frame clones only, minus some. The table shows 15,000 to 20,000 clones, with 85% to 95% occurring only once. The sample was peripheral blood. The receptors were sampled from a human donor in a cohort sampled during active COVID-19.

The chain employs TRBV6-5 and TRBJ2-7; 7 bases are shared with TRBD1. This CDR3 region has 14 residues. Trimming cost V 3 bases and J 2 bases; bases outside gene matches: 4. CDR1 is MNHEY, CDR2 SVGAGI, per germline. DNA of the CDR3: TGTGCCAGCAGTTATTCCCAGGGGGCCTACGAGCAGTACTTC. This gives the protein CASSYSQGAYEQYF.

The chain recombines TRBV4-3 with TRBJ1-2; no definite D call. The germline CDR1 and CDR2 sequences are LGHNA and YSLEER. V was shortened by 4 bases and J by 0 bases, with 9 bases between the two germline ends. CDR3 length: 14 amino acids. Here the CDR3 reads CASSRGRSNYGYTF. The CDR3 DNA follows: TGCGCCAGCAGCCGCGGCCGATCTAACTATGGCTACACCTTC.

This rearrangement joins TRBV9 to TRBJ2-5; 9 bases line up with TRBD2. Looked up from germline, CDR1 is SGDLS and CDR2 is YYNGEE. This CDR3 is built from 15 residues. The ends lost 4 bases at V and 5 bases at J; junction bases unmatched: 9. CDR3 amino acids: CASSPSGLAWETQYF. The CDR3 DNA is TGTGCCAGCAGCCCGTCCGGACTAGCGTGGGAGACCCAGTACTTC.

The gene calls are TRBV7-9 and TRBJ2-7, with 8 positions matching TRBD2. With 2 bases clipped from V and 4 bases from J, the junction kept 7 bases outside the gene matches. Per germline, CDR1 SEHNR and CDR2 FQNEAQ (reference sequence). The CDR3 loop spans 15 amino acids. This CDR3 is CASSLQLLAEYEQYF. The DNA of the CDR3 is TGTGCCAGCAGCTTACAACTACTAGCGGAGTACGAGCAGTACTTC.

Here the CDR3 DNA reads TGTGCCAGCAGCTTCGGACTAGCGGTGAATGAGCAGTTCTTC. This gives the protein CASSFGLAVNEQFF. The chain links TRBV7-2 to TRBJ2-1; TRBD2 matches at 10 bases. The V segment lost 3 bases and the J segment 7 bases; nucleotides outside the gene matches: 3. Germline V lookup: CDR1 SGHTA, CDR2 FQGNSA. This CDR3 is built from 14 residues.

The V and J genes are TRBV9 and TRBJ1-1, with 7 positions matching TRBD1. The CDR3 runs 13 residues. Germline V lookup: CDR1 SGDLS, CDR2 YYNGEE. Germline trimming cut 2 bases from V and 5 bases from J; bases unmatched to any gene: 3. The CDR3, as DNA: TGTGCCAGCAGCGTGACAGGGAGTACTGAAGCTTTCTTT. This codes for CASSVTGSTEAFF.

This sequence joins TRBV27 and TRBJ1-2; perhaps TRBD1 as D (6 bases). The CDR3 extends over 15 amino acids. Per the germline V gene, CDR1 is MNHEY and CDR2 is SMNVEV (reference sequence). Trimming shortened V by 4 bases and J by 5 bases, and 17 bases separated the two germline ends. The CDR3 nucleotides are TGTGCCAGCAGTTACCAACAGGGAACCTTTTATGGCTACACCTTC. Its protein product is CASSYQQGTFYGYTF.

This clone showed up just once. This rearrangement joins TRBV7-9 to TRBJ2-5; D possibly corresponds to TRBD1 (5 bases). Germline CDR1 reads SEHNR; CDR2 reads FQNEAQ (reference sequence). The ends were cut back, 4 bases at V and 3 bases at J, with 24 bases in the middle. CDR3 length: 18 amino acids. The CDR3 sequence is CASSYRGLVGPRKETQYF. CDR3 nucleotide sequence: TGTGCCAGCAGCTATAGGGGCCTCGTGGGCCCCCGAAAAGAGACCCAGTACTTC.

The chain uses TRBV5-4 and TRBJ2-3; D not resolved. The CDR3 has 12 amino acids. Germline V gene data show CDR1 as SGHNT and CDR2 as YYREEE (reference sequence). The germline V and J ends were trimmed by 4 bases and 5 bases, with 8 bases remaining between them. Here the CDR3 DNA reads TGTGCCAGCAGCCTCTTCGGAGATACGCAGTATTTT. Residues: CASSLFGDTQYF. The full variable domain, with the rest looked up from reference TRBV5-4 and TRBJ2-3, is ETGVTQSPTHLIKTRGQQVTLRCSSQSGHNTVSWYQQALGQGPQFIFQYYREEENGRGNFPPRFSGLQFPNYSSELNVNALELDDSALYLCASSLFGDTQYFGPGTRLTVL.

The rearrangement uses TRBV19 and TRBJ2-7; the D gene is possibly TRBD2 (6 bases). Germline V gene sequence: CDR1 LNHDA, CDR2 SQIVND (reference sequence). This CDR3 contains 13 residues. The ends were cut back, 6 bases at V and 3 bases at J, with 12 bases in the middle. The CDR3 bases are TGTGCCAGTAGGACACTCGGGAGCTACGAGCAGTACTTC. Its translation: CASRTLGSYEQYF.

The chain couples TRBV5-8 to TRBJ1-3; D might be TRBD1 (5 bases). Germline CDR1 SGHTS, CDR2 YDEGEE. This CDR3 comprises 15 residues. Trimming stripped 3 bases from V and 3 bases from J, with 13 bases between. The CDR3 DNA is TGTGCCAGCAGCTGGGGCCAGGCATTTGGAAACACCATATATTTT. Protein: CASSWGQAFGNTIYF.

The genes are TRBV29-1 and TRBJ2-7; TRBD1 matches 12 bases. The V segment lost 7 bases and the J segment 7 bases; nucleotides outside the gene matches: 14. The CDR3 length is 15 residues. The germline CDR1 and CDR2 sequences are SQVTM and ANQGSEA. The CDR3 spells CSAINPGQGAGEQYF. The DNA of the CDR3 is TGCAGCGCAATAAATCCGGGACAGGGGGCGGGTGAGCAGTACTTC.

This clone was detected only once. The chain links TRBV7-9 to TRBJ1-2, with no clear D. Germline CDR1 is SEHNR and CDR2 is FQNEAQ (reference sequence). Trimming took 11 bases from V and 4 from J, leaving 14 bases between them. This CDR3 has 12 amino acids. DNA of the CDR3: TGTGCCCTCCCGGGGTCGGTCTATGGCTACACCTTC. Translating it yields CALPGSVYGYTF.

This rearrangement joins TRBV5-4 to TRBJ1-1, with unresolved D. There are 12 residues in the CDR3. V gave up 0 bases and J gave up 11 bases, with 11 bases separating them. Per the germline V gene, CDR1 is SGHNT and CDR2 is YYREEE (reference sequence). Here the CDR3 reads CASSLDRLAAFF. The CDR3 DNA sequence: TGTGCCAGCAGCTTGGATCGGTTAGCGGCTTTCTTT.

V gene TRBV9 combines with J gene TRBJ1-2; the D gene is possibly TRBD1 (6 bases). Germline lookup yields CDR1 SGDLS and CDR2 YYNGEE. This CDR3 has 14 residues. V was trimmed by 6 bases and J by 4 bases, leaving 16 bases between them. The CDR3 sequence: CASTPGDIPYGYTF. DNA of the CDR3: TGTGCCAGCACCCCCGGGGACATCCCCTATGGCTACACCTTC.

V gene TRBV4-3 combines with J gene TRBJ1-4; the D is unclear. V shed 3 bases and J shed 8 bases, with 16 bases lying between them. Germline CDR1 is LGHNA and CDR2 is YSLEER. This CDR3 comprises 15 residues. DNA for the CDR3: TGCGCCAGCAGCCAGCTAGCCGGGGAACGGGAAAAACTGTTTTTT. Its protein product is CASSQLAGEREKLFF.

V gene TRBV11-2 combines with J gene TRBJ2-2; TRBD1 agrees at 7 bases. Germline V gives CDR1 SGHAT, CDR2 FQNNGV. The CDR3 totals 16 residues. The V segment lost 2 bases and the J segment 5 bases; nucleotides outside the gene matches: 8. CDR3 residues: CASSLLRGGRTGELFF. The CDR3 nucleotides read TGTGCCAGCAGCTTACTAAGAGGGGGCCGGACCGGGGAGCTGTTTTTT.

The chain couples TRBV9 to TRBJ2-3; D perhaps matches TRBD1 (5 bases). The V end was cut by 4 bases, the J end by 6 bases, with 18 bases between. Looked up from germline, CDR1 is SGDLS and CDR2 is YYNGEE. CDR3 size: 15 residues. Here the CDR3 reads CASSPKLFSGDTQYF. CDR3 coding DNA: TGTGCCAGCAGCCCAAAGCTCTTCTCAGGGGATACGCAGTATTTT. Using reference TRBV9 and TRBJ2-3 for the parts outside the CDR3, the full variable domain is DSGVTQTPKHLITATGQRVTLRCSPRSGDLSVYWYQQSLDQGLQFLIQYYNGEERAKGNILERFSAQQFPDLHSELNLSSLELGDSALYFCASSPKLFSGDTQYFGPGTRLTVL.

The CDR3 region has the DNA TGTGCCAGCAGCCCAAGGACTAGCGGGTTGAACAATGAGCAGTTCTTC. Translation gives CASSPRTSGLNNEQFF. The V gene is TRBV4-2, the J gene TRBJ2-1; 11 nucleotides align to TRBD2. The J segment lost 5 bases and the V segment lost 4 bases, leaving 7 bases of the junction unmatched. This CDR3 is built from 16 residues. From germline, CDR1 is LGHNA and CDR2 YNFKEQ.

This clone has only one observation. The V and J genes are TRBV3-1 (or the pseudogene TRBV3-2) and TRBJ1-3; the match to TRBD1 covers 7 bases. Germline assignment: CDR1 LGHDT and CDR2 YNNKEL (reference sequence). CDR3 length: 15 residues. V lost 4 bases to trimming and J lost 2 bases; unmatched junction nucleotides: 5. The DNA for the CDR3 is TGTGCCAGCAGCCTAGCAACAGGGGCTGGAAACACCATATATTTT. This codes for CASSLATGAGNTIYF.